This entry features one T cell receptor beta chain sequence. Original handling: The authors estimated nucleated cell counts from reference gene primer amplification. Data came from immunoSEQ multiplex PCR; TCRdb stores just in-frame clones and leaves some out. The DNA gave D and trimming, while V, J and clone size come from that table. The sample includes tens of thousands of clones, around 84% of them seen just once. This CDR3 is built from 16 residues. The V gene's germline CDR1 is SGHRS and CDR2 YFSETQ. Trimming at V came to 0 bases and at J to 1 base, leaving 1 base not matched to a gene. The sample originates from a study of blood T cell repertoires in COVID-19. Study summary: The United States, Italy and Spain provided the acute and convalescent COVID-19 samples. T cells, B-cell-depleted T cells, or PBMCs provided the cDNA or gDNA that served as material.

The genes are TRBV5-1 and TRBJ2-7, with 13 bases identical to TRBD2. This receptor was identified in a man in his sixties or seventies with active COVID-19. The sequenced sample was peripheral blood. CDR3 in DNA: TGCGCCAGCAGCTTGGGGACTAGCGGGGGTTCCTACGAGCAGTACTTC. Protein: CASSLGTSGGSYEQYF. Based on the CDR3 plus reference TRBV5-1 and TRBJ2-7, the full variable domain is KAGVTQTPRYLIKTRGQQVTLSCSPISGHRSVSWYQQTPGQGLQFLFEYFSETQRNKGNFPGRFSGRQFSNSRSEMNVSTLELGDSALYLCASSLGTSGGSYEQYFGPGTRLTVT.